The clone carrying this T cell receptor beta chain was counted only a few times. Its target is not known. The data were taken from a study of cytomegalovirus exposure and HLA in healthy donors. In the study overall: Clustering assigned 81% of the roughly 400 genotyped donors to the Caucasian-associated ancestry cluster.

Study observations and caveats: The authors later found HLA-associated TCR beta chains more clonally expanded than equally common others. The dataset shows that most TCR sequences were rare, while some public TCRs occurred in many donors.

Per germline, CDR1 GTSNPN and CDR2 SVGIG (reference sequence). The CDR3 spans 14 residues. Trimming pared 0 bases from V and 0 bases from J, leaving 7 bases between. PCR used 60 Vbeta primers and 13 Jbeta primers. Clones were sequenced by immunoSEQ multiplex PCR, and TCRdb holds only the in-frame ones, with some missing. The table lists around 150,000 clones, roughly 63% of them singletons. There were likely unrecorded immune exposures, though donors were nominally healthy when sampled. The sample consisted of PBMCs. The chain recombines TRBV30 with TRBJ2-3; D not certain. The sequence came from a woman aged 60-75 years in good health and CMV-seropositive. The DNA for the CDR3 is TGTGCCTGGAGTGTTGGCGGTAGCACAGATACGCAGTATTTT. It yields the protein CAWSVGGSTDTQYF.